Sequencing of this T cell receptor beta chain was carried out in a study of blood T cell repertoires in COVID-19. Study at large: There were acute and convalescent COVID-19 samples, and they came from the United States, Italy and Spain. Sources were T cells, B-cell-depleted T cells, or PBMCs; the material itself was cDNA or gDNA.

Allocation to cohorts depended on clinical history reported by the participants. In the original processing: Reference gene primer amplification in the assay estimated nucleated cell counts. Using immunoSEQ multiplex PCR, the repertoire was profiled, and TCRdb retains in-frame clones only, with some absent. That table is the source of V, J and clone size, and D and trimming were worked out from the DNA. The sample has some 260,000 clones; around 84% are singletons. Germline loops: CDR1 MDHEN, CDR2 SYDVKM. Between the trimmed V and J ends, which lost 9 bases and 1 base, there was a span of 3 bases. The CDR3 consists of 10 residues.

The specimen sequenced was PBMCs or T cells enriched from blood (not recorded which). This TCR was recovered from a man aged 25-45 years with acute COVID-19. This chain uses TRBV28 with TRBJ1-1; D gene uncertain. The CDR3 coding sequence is TGTGCCAGTAGGAACACTGAAGCTTTCTTT. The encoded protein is CASRNTEAFF.